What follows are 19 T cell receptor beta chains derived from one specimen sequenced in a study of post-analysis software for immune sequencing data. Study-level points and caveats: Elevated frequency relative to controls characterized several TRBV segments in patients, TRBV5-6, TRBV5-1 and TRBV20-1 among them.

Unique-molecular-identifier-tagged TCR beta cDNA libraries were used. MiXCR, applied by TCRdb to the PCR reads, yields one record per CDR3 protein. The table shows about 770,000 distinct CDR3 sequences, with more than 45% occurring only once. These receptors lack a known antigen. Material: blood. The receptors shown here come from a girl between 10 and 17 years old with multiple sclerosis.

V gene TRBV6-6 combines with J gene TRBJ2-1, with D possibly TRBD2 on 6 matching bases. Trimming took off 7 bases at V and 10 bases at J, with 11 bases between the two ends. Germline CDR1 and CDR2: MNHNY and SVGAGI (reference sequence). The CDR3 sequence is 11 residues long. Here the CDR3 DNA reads TGTGCCAGCAACCTTGGAGGGGAGCAGTTCTTC. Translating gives CASNLGGEQFF.

The CDR3 bases are TGTGCCAGCACTCAGACAGGGGAAGTCAACGTCCTGACTTTC. Protein product: CASTQTGEVNVLTF. This chain uses TRBV12-3 or TRBV12-4 with TRBJ2-6; TRBD1 agrees at 8 bases. The V segment lost 7 bases and the J segment 9 bases; nucleotides outside the gene matches: 8. The CDR3 has 14 residues.

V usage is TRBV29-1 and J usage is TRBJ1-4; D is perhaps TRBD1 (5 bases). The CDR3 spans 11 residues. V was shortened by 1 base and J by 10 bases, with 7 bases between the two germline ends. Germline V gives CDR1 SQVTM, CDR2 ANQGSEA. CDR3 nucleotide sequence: TGCAGCGTTGAAGGTGGGGGAAAACTGTTTTTT. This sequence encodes CSVEGGGKLFF.

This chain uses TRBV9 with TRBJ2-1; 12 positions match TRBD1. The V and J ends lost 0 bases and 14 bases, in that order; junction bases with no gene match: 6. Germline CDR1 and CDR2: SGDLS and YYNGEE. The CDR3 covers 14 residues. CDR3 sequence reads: CASSVAGTGGAEFF. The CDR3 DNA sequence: TGTGCCAGCAGCGTAGCTGGGACAGGGGGCGCGGAGTTCTTC.

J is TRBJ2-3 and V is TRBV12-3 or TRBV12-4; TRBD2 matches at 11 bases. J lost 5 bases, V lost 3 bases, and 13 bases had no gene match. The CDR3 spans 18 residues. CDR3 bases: TGTGCCAGCAGTTTTGGGTGGGGGCTCGGGACTAGCGGAGATACGCAGTATTTT. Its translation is CASSFGWGLGTSGDTQYF.

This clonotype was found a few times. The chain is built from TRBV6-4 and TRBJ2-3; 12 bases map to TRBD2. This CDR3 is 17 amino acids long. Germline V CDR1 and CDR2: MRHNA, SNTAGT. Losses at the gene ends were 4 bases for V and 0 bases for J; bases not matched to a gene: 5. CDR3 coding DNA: TGTGCCAGCAGTGGGACTAGCGGGATTGTCAGCACAGATACGCAGTATTTT. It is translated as CASSGTSGIVSTDTQYF.

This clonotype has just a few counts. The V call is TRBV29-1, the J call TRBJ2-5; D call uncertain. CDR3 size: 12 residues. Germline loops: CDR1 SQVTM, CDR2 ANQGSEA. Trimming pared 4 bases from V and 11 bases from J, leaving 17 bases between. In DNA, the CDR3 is TGCAGCGTTGTGGATGTGGGCAATGAGCAGTACTTC. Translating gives CSVVDVGNEQYF. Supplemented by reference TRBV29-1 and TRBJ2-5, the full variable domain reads SAVISQKPSRDICQRGTSLTIQCQVDSQVTMMFWYRQQPGQSLTLIATANQGSEATYESGFVIDKFPISRPNLTFSTLTVSNMSPEDSSIYLCSVVDVGNEQYFGPGTRLLVL.

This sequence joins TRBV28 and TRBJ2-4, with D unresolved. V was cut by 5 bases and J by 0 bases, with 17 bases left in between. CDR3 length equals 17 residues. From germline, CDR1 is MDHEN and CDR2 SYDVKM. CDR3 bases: TGTGCCAGCAGTCTGGATCAGTCTCCGTTAGCCAAAAACATTCAGTACTTC. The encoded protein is CASSLDQSPLAKNIQYF.

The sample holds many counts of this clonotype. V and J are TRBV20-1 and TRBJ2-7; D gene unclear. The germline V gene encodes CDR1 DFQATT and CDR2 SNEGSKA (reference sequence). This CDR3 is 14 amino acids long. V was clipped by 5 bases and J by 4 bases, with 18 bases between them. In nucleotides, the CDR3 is TGCAGTGCTTACCCGGTCTCCGCCTCGTACGAGCAGTACTTC. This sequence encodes CSAYPVSASYEQYF.

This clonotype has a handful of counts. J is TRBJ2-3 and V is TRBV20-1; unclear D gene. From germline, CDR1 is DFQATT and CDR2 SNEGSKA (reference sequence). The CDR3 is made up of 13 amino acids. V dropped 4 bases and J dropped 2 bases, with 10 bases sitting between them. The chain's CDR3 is CSATQRLTDTQYF. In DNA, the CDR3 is TGCAGTGCTACCCAACGCCTCACAGATACGCAGTATTTT.

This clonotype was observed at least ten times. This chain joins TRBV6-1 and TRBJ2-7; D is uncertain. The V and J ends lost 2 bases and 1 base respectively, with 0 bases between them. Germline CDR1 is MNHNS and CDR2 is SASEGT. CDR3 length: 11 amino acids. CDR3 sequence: CASSESYEQYF. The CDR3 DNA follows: TGTGCCAGCAGTGAATCCTACGAGCAGTACTTC.

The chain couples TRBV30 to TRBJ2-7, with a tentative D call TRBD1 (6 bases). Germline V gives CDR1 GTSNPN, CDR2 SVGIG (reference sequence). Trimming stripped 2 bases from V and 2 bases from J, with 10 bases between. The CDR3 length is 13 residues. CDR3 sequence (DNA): TGTGCCTGGAGTTCAGGGGCCACCTACGAGCAGTACTTC. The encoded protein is CAWSSGATYEQYF.

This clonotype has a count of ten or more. The CDR3 region is CASSTGLAGGYIQYF. CDR3 bases: TGTGCCAGCAGTACTGGGCTAGCGGGAGGGTACATTCAGTACTTC. J is TRBJ2-4 and V is TRBV6-5; 12 nucleotides align to TRBD2. Germline V gene data show CDR1 as MNHEY and CDR2 as SVGAGI. The ends lost 5 bases at V and 8 bases at J; junction bases unmatched: 7. CDR3 length equals 15 residues.

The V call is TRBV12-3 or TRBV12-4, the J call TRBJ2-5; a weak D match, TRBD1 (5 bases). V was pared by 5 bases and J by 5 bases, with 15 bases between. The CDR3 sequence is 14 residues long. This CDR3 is CASSPGSGVETQYF. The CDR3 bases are TGTGCCAGCAGTCCAGGGTCTGGTGTGGAGACCCAGTACTTC.

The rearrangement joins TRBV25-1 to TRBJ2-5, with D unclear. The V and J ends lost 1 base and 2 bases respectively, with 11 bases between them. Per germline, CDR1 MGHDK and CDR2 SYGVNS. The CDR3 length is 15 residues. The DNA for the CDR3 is TGTGCCAGCAGTGAATCAAGCATGTATCAAGAGACCCAGTACTTC. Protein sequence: CASSESSMYQETQYF.

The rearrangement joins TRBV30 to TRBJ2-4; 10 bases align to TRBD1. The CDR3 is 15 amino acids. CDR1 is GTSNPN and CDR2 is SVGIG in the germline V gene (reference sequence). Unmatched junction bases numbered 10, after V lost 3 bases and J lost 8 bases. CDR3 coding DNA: TGTGCCTGGAGGTTGAGAACCGGGACAGGGGACATTCAGTACTTC. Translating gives CAWRLRTGTGDIQYF.

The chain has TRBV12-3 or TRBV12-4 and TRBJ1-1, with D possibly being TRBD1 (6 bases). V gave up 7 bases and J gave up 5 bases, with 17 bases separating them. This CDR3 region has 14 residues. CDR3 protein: CASTRRTEGTEAFF. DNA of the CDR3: TGTGCCAGCACCCGGCGGACAGAGGGAACTGAAGCTTTCTTT.

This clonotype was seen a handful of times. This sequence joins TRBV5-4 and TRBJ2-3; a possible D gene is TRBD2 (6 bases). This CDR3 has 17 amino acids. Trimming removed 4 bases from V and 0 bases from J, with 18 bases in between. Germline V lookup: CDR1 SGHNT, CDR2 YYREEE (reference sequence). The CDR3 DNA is TGTGCCAGCAGCCCAAAGCAGTCCGGGACTAGCACAGATACGCAGTATTTT. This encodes CASSPKQSGTSTDTQYF.

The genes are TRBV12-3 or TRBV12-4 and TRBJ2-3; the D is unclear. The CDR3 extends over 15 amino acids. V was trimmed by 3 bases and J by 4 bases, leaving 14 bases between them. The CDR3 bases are TGTGCCAGCAGTTTCAGCGCCCCCCGGGCAGATACGCAGTATTTT. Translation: CASSFSAPRADTQYF.